The next 32 T cell receptor beta chains were all read from a single sample in a study of blood T cell repertoires in COVID-19. Method: immunoSEQ multiplex PCR; TCRdb's copy keeps in-frame clones and lacks some. The sample includes 59,000 or so clones, 82% of them seen just once. The sequenced material came from peripheral blood. Receptors originate from a human donor in a cohort sampled during active COVID-19.

The chain joins TRBV5-6 to TRBJ2-5, with TRBD1 matching 8 bases. Trimming at V came to 4 bases and at J to 0 bases, leaving 8 bases not matched to a gene. Germline CDR1 is SGHDT and CDR2 is YYEEEE. The CDR3 is 16 amino acids. The CDR3 region has the DNA TGTGCCAGCAGCCCCGGGACAGGCTACGACCAAGAGACCCAGTACTTC. Translated: CASSPGTGYDQETQYF.

The chain uses TRBV6-4 and TRBJ2-6; tentatively, D is TRBD1 (6 bases). Trimming stripped 7 bases from V and 2 bases from J, with 9 bases between. Germline-derived CDR1 and CDR2 are MRHNA and SNTAGT. The length of the CDR3 is 14 residues. The DNA of the CDR3 is TGTGCCAGCAACAGGGATCCTGGGGCCAACGTCCTGACTTTC. Residues: CASNRDPGANVLTF.

The chain couples TRBV6-5 to TRBJ1-6; no reliable D call. CDR3 length equals 16 residues. Trimming left V 0 bases short and J 8 bases short, with 14 bases between. Germline V gives CDR1 MNHEY, CDR2 SVGAGI. CDR3 coding DNA: TGTGCCAGCAGTTACTCGGTATTGGGCGTGGATTCACCCCTCCACTTT. Translation: CASSYSVLGVDSPLHF.

The count of this clone is one. The chain combines TRBV6-5 with TRBJ2-7; D is possibly TRBD1 (6 bases). V lost 6 bases and J lost 2, with 14 bases in between. Germline V CDR1 and CDR2: MNHEY, SVGAGI. CDR3 length equals 14 residues. The CDR3 spells CASSTRTETYEQYV. In DNA, the CDR3 is TGTGCCAGCAGCACTAGGACAGAAACCTACGAGCAGTACGTC.

This sequence joins TRBV10-1 and TRBJ2-1, with TRBD2 identical over 7 bases. After removal of 1 base from V and 1 base from J, the junction contained 1 base not matched to a gene. This CDR3 spans 15 amino acids. Germline V lookup: CDR1 WNHNN, CDR2 SYGVQD (reference sequence). CDR3 region: CASSELRGSYNEQFF. CDR3 coding DNA: TGCGCCAGCAGTGAGTTGCGGGGGTCCTACAATGAGCAGTTCTTC.

In this sample, this clone turned up a few times. The chain employs TRBV5-6 and TRBJ1-5; no definite D call. Trimming left V 0 bases short and J 6 bases short, with 4 bases between. CDR1 is SGHDT and CDR2 is YYEEEE in the germline V gene. The CDR3 contains 12 residues. The CDR3 coding sequence is TGTGCCAGCAGCTTGGGGCCTCAGCCCCAGCATTTT. It encodes CASSLGPQPQHF. Together with reference TRBV5-6 and TRBJ1-5, the CDR3 gives the full variable domain: DAGVTQSPTHLIKTRGQQVTLRCSPKSGHDTVSWYQQALGQGPQFIFQYYEEEERQRGNFPDRFSGHQFPNYSSELNVNALLLGDSALYLCASSLGPQPQHFGDGTRLSIL.

The CDR3 is CASSYRQGHQPQHF. The CDR3 DNA is TGTGCCAGCAGTTACAGACAGGGACACCAGCCCCAGCATTTT. J is TRBJ1-5 and V is TRBV6-5, with 7 bases matching TRBD1. The CDR3 sequence is 14 residues long. The germline V gene has CDR1 MNHEY and CDR2 SVGAGI. The J segment lost 7 bases and the V segment lost 2 bases, leaving 5 bases of the junction unmatched.

The chain uses TRBV7-8 and TRBJ1-3; TRBD1 is a possible D gene (5 bases). CDR1 and CDR2 (germline): SGHVS, FQNEAQ. The CDR3 runs 17 residues. The V gene lost 3 bases and the J gene lost 0 bases, with 15 bases spanning the gap. The CDR3 loop reads CASSLGGSRGSGNTIYF. The CDR3 coding sequence is TGTGCCAGCAGCTTGGGGGGGTCCCGGGGCTCTGGAAACACCATATATTTT.

This clone has only one observation. The V call is TRBV19, the J call TRBJ2-3, with 9 bases fitting TRBD2. The CDR3 covers 18 residues. The V gene end was trimmed by 3 bases and the J gene end by 7 bases; junction bases not matched to a gene: 17. The germline CDR1 and CDR2 sequences are LNHDA and SQIVND (reference sequence). The DNA of the CDR3 is TGTGCCAGTAGTATCGGCAGGGAAGGGCTAGCGGGGTTAAATACGCAGTATTTT. Translated: CASSIGREGLAGLNTQYF.

This rearrangement joins TRBV4-1 to TRBJ2-4, with D hard to call. The V and J ends lost 3 bases and 6 bases respectively, with 9 bases between them. Germline CDR1 and CDR2: MGHRA and YSYEKL. The CDR3 covers 13 residues. The DNA of the CDR3 is TGCGCCAGCAGCCAGACGGGTCCAAACATTCAGTACTTC. Translation gives CASSQTGPNIQYF.

The chain recombines TRBV2 with TRBJ1-6, with 7 bases that match TRBD1. Unmatched junction bases numbered 6, after V lost 6 bases and J lost 10 bases. Germline-derived CDR1 and CDR2 are SNHLY and FYNNEI. This CDR3 is built from 13 residues. CDR3 nucleotide sequence: TGTGCCAGCAGAAGGGGGCTGGGGTCACCCCTCCACTTT. It encodes CASRRGLGSPLHF.

The chain uses TRBV12-5 and TRBJ1-3; a possible D gene is TRBD1 (5 bases). V lost 2 bases and J lost 5, with 16 bases in between. The CDR3 spans 16 residues. Per germline, CDR1 LGHNT and CDR2 FRNRAP. The CDR3 DNA is TGTGCTAGTGGTTTGTCCCCGGGGGGGTTTAGAAACACCATATATTTT. The encoded protein is CASGLSPGGFRNTIYF. The complete variable domain, with remaining parts taken from reference TRBV12-5 and TRBJ1-3, reads DARVTQTPRHKVTEMGQEVTMRCQPILGHNTVFWYRQTMMQGLELLAYFRNRAPLDDSGMPKDRFSAEMPDATLATLKIQPSEPRDSAVYFCASGLSPGGFRNTIYFGEGSWLTVV.

The V gene is TRBV11-3, the J gene TRBJ2-5; 16 bases align to TRBD2. The CDR3 extends over 19 amino acids. Germline-derived CDR1 and CDR2 are SGHNT and YENEEA. Losses at the gene ends were 7 bases for V and 1 base for J; bases not matched to a gene: 12. CDR3 coding DNA: TGTGCCAGCACCTCACCGGGACTAGCGGGGGGGACCCCCCAAGAGACCCAGTACTTC. Protein: CASTSPGLAGGTPQETQYF. The full variable domain, rest sourced from reference TRBV11-3 and TRBJ2-5, is EAGVVQSPRYKIIEKKQPVAFWCNPISGHNTLYWYLQNLGQGPELLIRYENEEAVDDSQLPKDRFSAERLKGVDSTLKIQPAELGDSAVYLCASTSPGLAGGTPQETQYFGPGTRLLVL.

The CDR3 sequence: CASSSVGDEQFF. CDR3 sequence (DNA): TGTGCCAGCAGTTCAGTGGGCGATGAGCAGTTCTTC. The chain is built from TRBV2 and TRBJ2-1; D not resolved. Germline CDR1 reads SNHLY; CDR2 reads FYNNEI. The CDR3 extends over 12 amino acids. Trimming removed 5 bases at V and 8 bases at J, with 10 bases between.

This chain uses TRBV28 with TRBJ1-2; D is ambiguous. CDR3 length: 12 residues. Trimming removed 5 bases from V and 8 bases from J, with 12 bases in between. Germline V gene sequence: CDR1 MDHEN, CDR2 SYDVKM. The CDR3 DNA reads TGTGCCAGCAGTCGGCAGGAGGAGGGCTACACCTTC. Encoded protein: CASSRQEEGYTF.

The chain has TRBV5-1 and TRBJ2-3; the D gene is possibly TRBD2 (6 bases). Trimming removed 3 bases from V and 6 bases from J, with 14 bases in between. CDR3 length: 14 amino acids. Per the germline V gene, CDR1 is SGHRS and CDR2 is YFSETQ. The CDR3 region is CASSWTESGDTQYF. The CDR3 bases are TGCGCCAGCAGCTGGACGGAGAGCGGGGATACGCAGTATTTT.

This chain joins TRBV6-2 or TRBV6-3 and TRBJ1-2; D is unclear. CDR3 length: 14 residues. Trimming left V 2 bases short and J 2 bases short, with 9 bases between. Germline V CDR1 and CDR2: MNHEY, SVGEGT. CDR3 coding DNA: TGTGCCAGCAGTTACGTGGGAGCCAACTATGGCTACACCTTC. Protein sequence: CASSYVGANYGYTF.

This rearrangement joins TRBV5-1 to TRBJ2-5; 7 positions agree with TRBD2. The CDR3 totals 16 residues. CDR1 is SGHRS, CDR2 YFSETQ, per germline. The ends lost 0 bases at V and 2 bases at J; junction bases unmatched: 7. The CDR3 protein is CASSLEALAGQETQYF. CDR3 nucleotides: TGCGCCAGCAGCTTGGAGGCGTTAGCGGGTCAAGAGACCCAGTACTTC.

The chain has TRBV2 and TRBJ1-5, with TRBD1 matching over 7 bases. CDR3 length: 18 residues. Trimming at V came to 5 bases and at J to 1 base, leaving 14 bases not matched to a gene. CDR1 and CDR2 (germline): SNHLY, FYNNEI. CDR3 DNA: TGTGCCAGCAGTTCCCCGGACAGGCGGACTTTGAGCAATCAGCCCCAGCATTTT. Amino acid sequence: CASSSPDRRTLSNQPQHF.

The sample holds a few counts of this clone. The chain carries TRBV28 and TRBJ1-5; the D is unclear. The length of the CDR3 is 13 residues. Deletions cut 6 bases from V and 6 bases from J, with 12 bases between. From germline, CDR1 is MDHEN and CDR2 SYDVKM. Written as DNA, the CDR3 is TGTGCCAGCAGGTTTGAGGTGGGTCAGCCCCAGCATTTT. Protein sequence: CASRFEVGQPQHF.

This clone was seen a handful of times. The CDR3 nucleotides are TGTGCCAGCAGTTACCGGTCCACTGAAGCTTTCTTT. It translates to CASSYRSTEAFF. The chain couples TRBV2 to TRBJ1-1; D uncertain. V was clipped by 5 bases and J by 4 bases, with 8 bases between them. The CDR3 is made up of 12 amino acids. Germline assignment: CDR1 SNHLY and CDR2 FYNNEI.

The chain joins TRBV7-9 to TRBJ1-5; D remains ambiguous. The germline CDR1 and CDR2 sequences are SEHNR and FQNEAQ (reference sequence). CDR3 length: 15 amino acids. V lost 1 base and J 6 bases, leaving 13 bases between the germline ends. The CDR3 DNA follows: TGTGCCAGCAGCTTAGGATTAGGTGCGGGTCAGCCCCAGCATTTT. Translating it yields CASSLGLGAGQPQHF.

The rearrangement joins TRBV7-2 to TRBJ2-3; 10 bases fit TRBD2. Germline trimming cut 1 base from V and 6 bases from J; bases unmatched to any gene: 13. This CDR3 is built from 18 residues. Per the germline V gene, CDR1 is SGHTA and CDR2 is FQGNSA. The chain's CDR3 is CASSLVSSSGGPLDTQYF. The CDR3 bases are TGTGCCAGCAGCTTAGTGTCCAGTAGCGGGGGGCCGCTGGATACGCAGTATTTT.

This rearrangement joins TRBV30 to TRBJ1-4; D is undetermined. CDR3 length equals 15 residues. Between the trimmed V and J ends, which lost 3 bases and 3 bases, there was a span of 14 bases. Per the germline V gene, CDR1 is GTSNPN and CDR2 is SVGIG (reference sequence). The CDR3 DNA reads as TGTGCCTGGAGCCACTTAGAGTTTGCTAATGAAAAACTGTTTTTT. Its translation: CAWSHLEFANEKLFF.

The V call is TRBV25-1, the J call TRBJ2-2, with 9 bases fitting TRBD1. The J segment lost 6 bases and the V segment lost 7 bases, leaving 3 bases of the junction unmatched. CDR3 length: 13 residues. Germline CDR1 is MGHDK and CDR2 is SYGVNS. The CDR3 DNA is TGTGCCAGCAAGGGACAGGGTCCCGGGGAGCTGTTTTTT. It codes for CASKGQGPGELFF.

The chain uses TRBV7-2 and TRBJ2-5, with 11 bases matching TRBD2. CDR1 and CDR2 from the germline V gene are SGHTA and FQGNSA. Trimming took 1 base from V and 1 from J; bases not matched to a gene: 5. CDR3 length equals 17 residues. CDR3 residues: CASSLVGLAGGQETQYF. CDR3 bases: TGTGCCAGCAGCTTAGTGGGTCTAGCGGGGGGCCAAGAGACCCAGTACTTC.

This chain connects TRBV5-5 to TRBJ2-1, with 8 bases matching TRBD2. V gave up 4 bases and J gave up 7 bases; unmatched junction bases: 19. The CDR3 consists of 18 residues. CDR1 is SGHKS, CDR2 YYEKEE, per germline (reference sequence). The CDR3 sequence is CASSPWGVAGGDGNEQFF. The CDR3 nucleotides read TGTGCCAGCAGCCCTTGGGGGGTGGCGGGGGGAGATGGGAATGAGCAGTTCTTC.

V is TRBV11-2 and J is TRBJ2-2, with 8 bases that match TRBD2. The germline V gene encodes CDR1 SGHAT and CDR2 FQNNGV. J lost 2 bases, V lost 7 bases, and 9 bases had no gene match. CDR3 length: 16 amino acids. The CDR3 bases are TGTGCCAGCATTAAGAGGCGGGGGGAAAACACCGGGGAGCTGTTTTTT. This gives the protein CASIKRRGENTGELFF.

The chain combines TRBV18 with TRBJ2-5; D remains unclear. V lost 6 bases to trimming and J lost 2 bases, with 10 bases between them. The CDR3 has 13 residues. Looked up from germline, CDR1 is KGHSH and CDR2 is LQKENI. The CDR3 here is CASSRTLQETQYF. For the CDR3, the DNA is TGTGCCAGCTCTCGAACCCTACAAGAGACCCAGTACTTC. Looking up the rest from reference TRBV18 and TRBJ2-5 gives the full variable domain: NAGVMQNPRHLVRRRGQEARLRCSPMKGHSHVYWYRQLPEEGLKFMVYLQKENIIDESGMPKERFSAEFPKEGPSILRIQQVVRGDSAAYFCASSRTLQETQYFGPGTRLLVL.

The rearrangement joins TRBV19 to TRBJ2-1; a possible D gene is TRBD2 (5 bases). From germline, CDR1 is LNHDA and CDR2 SQIVND (reference sequence). The V gene lost 10 bases and the J gene lost 5 bases, with 18 bases spanning the gap. This CDR3 has 14 residues. CDR3 bases: TGTGCCACCCGGGGTGGGTCCGACCACAATGAGCAGTTCTTC. It yields the protein CATRGGSDHNEQFF.

The J gene is TRBJ1-1, the V gene TRBV7-6; a possible D gene is TRBD1 (6 bases). Germline V lookup: CDR1 SGHVS, CDR2 FNYEAQ. With 5 bases removed from V and 1 base from J, the gap between germline ends came to 11 bases. The CDR3 covers 14 residues. The CDR3 region is CASSPGHRNTEAFF. In DNA, the CDR3 is TGTGCCAGCAGCCCGGGACACCGGAACACTGAAGCTTTCTTT.

The V call is TRBV19, the J call TRBJ1-3, with D perhaps TRBD1 (6 bases). V lost 4 bases and J lost 7, with 17 bases in between. CDR3 size: 15 residues. CDR1 LNHDA and CDR2 SQIVND come from the germline V gene (reference sequence). The CDR3 here is CASSTDDRSPNTIYF. Here the CDR3 DNA reads TGTGCCAGTAGTACAGACGACAGGTCCCCGAACACCATATATTTT.